The entry below gives a single T cell receptor (beta chain) sequence along with its context. Its specificity is not known. This CDR3 comprises 14 residues. J gave up 7 bases and V 4 bases, and 9 bases lay outside the gene matches. Looked up from germline, CDR1 is SGHRS and CDR2 is YFSETQ. This table comes from immunoSEQ multiplex PCR, and its TCRdb copy is limited to in-frame clones, with some not included. The sample gives about 110,000 clones, 85% to 90% of which show up once; more than 2% is in the top ten. The data originate from a study of cytomegalovirus exposure and HLA in healthy donors. Regarding the study as a whole: Published work reported that the classifier diagnosed cytomegalovirus status with high specificity and sensitivity. The majority of TCR sequences were rare, yet some public TCRs appeared in many donors.

This clonotype originated in a woman aged 18-29 years in good health and CMV-seronegative. J is TRBJ2-7 and V is TRBV5-1; 9 bases agree with TRBD2. Material for sequencing was PBMCs. The DNA of the CDR3 is TGCGCCAGCAGCCCCGCGGGGGGGGTGGCAGAGCAGTACTTC. This translates into CASSPAGGVAEQYF.